A single sample is the source of the 10 T cell receptor delta chains below, sequenced in a study of delta chains in infants with herpesvirus infections. TCR cDNA was made from PBMC RNA with gamma- and delta-chain-specific primers. TCRdb re-called clones from the RT-PCR reads using CATT. The sample includes more than 550 delta-chain clones, over 55% of them seen just once. Sequencing was performed on peripheral blood, taken at time point 4 of longitudinal follow-up. These receptors were collected from a human donor who was a Ugandan infant, either HIV-exposed or HIV-unexposed (not recorded which).

With respect to this clone: Only one base separates this from a far larger clonotype, so it likely reflects a read error. This sequence joins TRDV3 and TRDJ1, with TRDD3 as a possible D gene (5 bases). The CDR3 sequence is 15 residues long. CDR1 TVYSNPD and CDR2 GDNSRS come from the germline V gene (reference sequence). The CDR3 coding sequence is TGTGCCTTTGTCGAAGGGGGGTTTTACACCGATATACTCATCTTT. It is translated as CAFVEGGFYTDILIF.

This clone has a handful of counts. A far larger clone differs by one base, so this is likely a read error. The sample contains more than one DNA sequence encoding this CDR3. The chain joins TRDV3 to TRDJ1, with 8 bases that match TRDD3. The CDR3 consists of 13 residues. Germline CDR1 is TVYSNPD and CDR2 is GDNSRS (reference sequence). Germline trimming cut 4 bases from V and 10 bases from J; bases unmatched to any gene: 14. The CDR3 loop is CASVGLGDVGLIF. The CDR3 nucleotides read TGTGCCTCCGTTGGCTTGGGGGATGTCGGACTCATCTTT.

The table lists this clone with a few counts. With only one base between it and a far larger clone, this is likely a read error. This specimen includes other DNA sequences encoding the same CDR3. The chain combines TRAV29/DV5 with TRDJ1; D may be TRDD2 (6 bases). The length of the CDR3 is 18 residues. Deletions cut 0 bases from V and 13 bases from J, with 34 bases between. Per germline, CDR1 NSMFDY and CDR2 ISSIKDK. In DNA form, the CDR3 reads TGTGCAGCAAGCGTCGATATTCCTAAGAGGTGGGGTACGGGGGTAAGCATCTTT. Protein sequence: CAASVDIPKRWGTGVSIF. The whole variable domain, remainder taken from reference TRAV29/DV5 and TRDJ1, is DQQVKQNSPSLSVQEGRISILNCDYTNSMFDYFLWYKKYPAEGPTFLISISSIKDKNEDGRFTVFLNKSAKHLSLHIVPSQPGDSAVYFCAASVDIPKRWGTGVSIFGKGTRVTVEP.

The table lists this clone with a count of one. A read error is likely here: a far larger clone is one base away. This chain joins TRDV1 and TRDJ1, with 9 bases aligning to TRDD3. CDR1 and CDR2 from the germline V gene are TSWWSYY and QGS. The CDR3 is 22 amino acids. CDR3 bases: TGTGCTCTTGAGGAACATAGTCTTCCTAAGTACACTACTGGGGGAGCCACCGATAAACTCATCTTT. It encodes CALEEHSLPKYTTGGATDKLIF.

Comments on this clone: One base separates it from a far larger clone, so it is likely a read error. The rearrangement links TRDV1 to TRDJ1; 9 positions match TRDD3. CDR3 length: 23 amino acids. Losses at the gene ends were 2 bases for V and 0 bases for J; bases not matched to a gene: 25. CDR1 is TSWWSYY, CDR2 QGS, per germline. In DNA form, the CDR3 reads TGTGCTCTTGGGGAAACCCGTACTACAAGTTACTGGGGGAAACTCTACTACACCGATAAACTCATCTTT. This encodes CALGETRTTSYWGKLYYTDKLIF.

With regard to this clone: A far larger clone is just one base off, so this is likely a read error. The CDR3 loop is CACGSGGYGTWDTRQMFF. CDR3 coding DNA: TGTGCCTGTGGCTCTGGGGGATACGGCACCTGGGACACCCGACAGATGTTTTTC. The chain carries TRDV2 and TRDJ3; TRDD3 aligns across 12 bases. Per germline, CDR1 GEAIGNYY and CDR2 EKD. V lost 5 bases and J lost 2; bases outside the gene matches: 6. This CDR3 has 18 residues.

Note on this clone: Since a far larger clone is one base different, this is likely a read error. This same CDR3 is encoded by further DNA sequences in the sample. V and J are TRDV1 and TRDJ1; 10 bases match TRDD3. This CDR3 comprises 23 residues. Germline V gene lookup returns CDR1 TSWWSYY and CDR2 QGS. This CDR3 is CALGALDLSWGISLHPYTDKLIF. The DNA for the CDR3 is TGTGCTCTTGGGGCCCTGGACCTATCCTGGGGGATATCCCTCCACCCGTACACAGATAAACTCATCTTT.

This clone is labeled large (0.1 to 1%). The sample carries other DNA sequences with the same CDR3. The chain joins TRDV1 to TRDJ1; 10 bases align to TRDD3. The CDR3 consists of 21 residues. Germline V gene lookup returns CDR1 TSWWSYY and CDR2 QGS. Losses at the gene ends were 2 bases for V and 3 bases for J; bases not matched to a gene: 21. The DNA for the CDR3 is TGTGCTCTTGGGGAATGGGCCCGGGCATCCCCATTACTGGGGGATTCCGATAAACTCATCTTT. Its translation: CALGEWARASPLLGDSDKLIF.

Concerning this clone itself: Since a far larger clone is one base different, this is likely a read error. Other DNA sequences in this specimen translate into the identical CDR3. V is TRDV2 and J is TRDJ1; D remains unclear. The CDR3 extends over 20 amino acids. The V gene's germline CDR1 is GEAIGNYY and CDR2 EKD. The V gene lost 0 bases and the J gene lost 0 bases, with 25 bases spanning the gap. DNA for the CDR3: TGTGCCTGTGACACCATTAGATTGGGTGACCCTCCATATTACACCGATAAACTCATCTTT. Translated: CACDTIRLGDPPYYTDKLIF.

Of note for this clone: Given a far larger clone just one base away, this is likely a sequencing read error. At the DNA level, this CDR3 is encoded by other sequences in the same sample as well. The CDR3 DNA reads as TGTGCTCTTGGGGAACCCGTCGATATGCCGTCCGGACACTTCGGTGCCGATAAACTCATCTTT. This gives the protein CALGEPVDMPSGHFGADKLIF. V is TRDV1 and J is TRDJ1; D is unresolved. The V end was cut by 1 base, the J end by 3 bases, with 30 bases between. There are 21 residues in the CDR3. In germline, CDR1 is TSWWSYY, CDR2 QGS.